Listed here are 28 T cell receptor beta chains from one sample, sequenced in a study of T cell responses to AZD1222 COVID-19 vaccine. Profiling relied on immunoSEQ multiplex PCR, and the TCRdb table lists in-frame clones only, not all of them. The table lists under 150,000 clones, roughly 82% of them singletons. Sequenced material: peripheral blood, taken 28 days after the second AZD1222 dose. Source of these receptors: an adult who received the AZD1222 COVID-19 vaccine.

The genes are TRBV18 and TRBJ2-3; TRBD1 matches 8 bases. Germline CDR1 and CDR2: KGHSH and LQKENI. Trimming cost V 4 bases and J 4 bases; bases outside gene matches: 4. This CDR3 is built from 14 residues. The CDR3 sequence is CASSLDRESDTQYF. The CDR3 bases are TGTGCCAGCTCACTGGACAGGGAATCAGATACGCAGTATTTT. Variable domain in full (rest from reference TRBV18 and TRBJ2-3): NAGVMQNPRHLVRRRGQEARLRCSPMKGHSHVYWYRQLPEEGLKFMVYLQKENIIDESGMPKERFSAEFPKEGPSILRIQQVVRGDSAAYFCASSLDRESDTQYFGPGTRLTVL.

The rearrangement links TRBV4-3 to TRBJ2-7; D might be TRBD1 (6 bases). The germline gives CDR1 LGHNA, CDR2 YSLEER. The CDR3 loop spans 13 amino acids. V dropped 2 bases and J dropped 2 bases, with 7 bases sitting between them. The CDR3 coding sequence is TGCGCCAGCAGCCAATGGACAGCCTACGAGCAGTACTTC. Translated, it gives CASSQWTAYEQYF.

V and J are TRBV3-1 (or the pseudogene TRBV3-2) and TRBJ1-2; weak D call: TRBD1 (6 bases). V was clipped by 3 bases and J by 7 bases, with 9 bases between them. The CDR3 has 12 amino acids. The germline V gene encodes CDR1 LGHDT and CDR2 YNNKEL (reference sequence). The CDR3 loop is CASSQGGGGYTF. The CDR3 DNA follows: TGTGCCAGCAGCCAGGGAGGGGGTGGCTACACCTTC.

V and J are TRBV28 and TRBJ1-5; 8 bases line up with TRBD1. The CDR3 contains 15 residues. The V gene end was trimmed by 3 bases and the J gene end by 6 bases; junction bases not matched to a gene: 7. Germline CDR1 MDHEN, CDR2 SYDVKM. The CDR3 loop is CASSFPGGGVQPQHF. In DNA, the CDR3 is TGTGCCAGCAGTTTCCCAGGGGGCGGCGTTCAGCCCCAGCATTTT.

The chain is built from TRBV14 and TRBJ1-2, with D perhaps matching TRBD1 (5 bases). Germline V gene data show CDR1 as SGHDN and CDR2 as FVKESK. V was clipped by 1 base and J by 8 bases, with 14 bases between them. The CDR3 spans 14 residues. CDR3 bases: TGTGCCAGCAGCCAAGTTTCCGGGGCCCTCGGCTACACCTTC. It encodes CASSQVSGALGYTF.

In its sample, this clone was seen a few times. The chain has TRBV25-1 and TRBJ2-2; D not resolved. Per the germline V gene, CDR1 is MGHDK and CDR2 is SYGVNS. CDR3 length equals 14 residues. V gave up 7 bases and J gave up 1 base, with 10 bases separating them. CDR3 loop: CASKENLNTGELFF. For the CDR3, the DNA is TGTGCCAGCAAGGAGAACCTGAACACCGGGGAGCTGTTTTTT.

The V and J genes are TRBV7-6 and TRBJ1-6, with TRBD1 matching over 7 bases. V trimming: 5 bases; J trimming: 11 bases; junction bases outside the gene matches: 12. The CDR3 covers 15 residues. Germline CDR1 SGHVS, CDR2 FNYEAQ. DNA for the CDR3: TGTGCCAGCAGCCCCAACGACAGGGAGTCAACACCCCTCCACTTT. It yields the protein CASSPNDRESTPLHF. The variable domain in full, completed from reference TRBV7-6 and TRBJ1-6, reads GAGVSQSPRYKVTKRGQDVALRCDPISGHVSLYWYRQALGQGPEFLTYFNYEAQQDKSGLPNDRFSAERPEGSISTLTIQRTEQRDSAMYRCASSPNDRESTPLHFGNGTRLTVT.

CDR3 nucleotides: TGTGCCAGCAGCTTAGGAAACACCGGGGAGCTGTTTTTT. Its protein is CASSLGNTGELFF. The chain recombines TRBV7-2 with TRBJ2-2, with D unclear. This CDR3 spans 13 amino acids. The ends were cut back, 1 base at V and 2 bases at J, with 2 bases in the middle. Germline V gene data show CDR1 as SGHTA and CDR2 as FQGNSA.

This chain joins TRBV10-1 and TRBJ2-4; D may be TRBD2 (5 bases). This CDR3 is 14 amino acids long. V lost 6 bases, J lost 3 bases, and 12 bases lay in between. Per germline, CDR1 WNHNN and CDR2 SYGVQD (reference sequence). The CDR3 reads CASRRAVGKNIQYF. DNA of the CDR3: TGCGCCAGCAGGAGGGCAGTCGGCAAAAACATTCAGTACTTC.

Only one count was recorded for this clone. The V call is TRBV7-9, the J call TRBJ1-3; TRBD1 matches at 10 bases. J gave up 0 bases and V 3 bases, and 2 bases lay outside the gene matches. Germline CDR1 reads SEHNR; CDR2 reads FQNEAQ (reference sequence). The CDR3 totals 16 residues. The CDR3 nucleotides read TGTGCCAGCAGCTTGGGGACAGGGGACTCTGGAAACACCATATATTTT. Translated: CASSLGTGDSGNTIYF.

CDR3 residues: CASSPRRGGAAGELFF. The CDR3 nucleotides are TGTGCCAGCAGCCCCAGGCGCGGGGGGGCCGCCGGGGAGCTGTTTTTT. This chain connects TRBV27 to TRBJ2-2; 9 nucleotides align to TRBD2. Germline CDR1 and CDR2: MNHEY and SMNVEV (reference sequence). There are 16 residues in the CDR3. V lost 6 bases and J lost 6; bases outside the gene matches: 11.

The gene calls are TRBV28 and TRBJ2-5, with unresolved D. Trimming took 6 bases from V and 4 from J, leaving 12 bases between them. CDR1 is MDHEN and CDR2 is SYDVKM in the germline V gene. CDR3 length: 13 residues. DNA of the CDR3: TGTGCCAGCAGAATGGTATACGTAGAGACCCAGTACTTC. As protein: CASRMVYVETQYF.

The V call is TRBV6-6, the J call TRBJ1-6; D call uncertain. V was clipped by 7 bases and J by 1 base, with 11 bases between them. Germline V gene sequence: CDR1 MNHNY, CDR2 SVGAGI (reference sequence). The CDR3 totals 15 residues. CDR3 bases: TGTGCCAGCAAGGAAGGAGGGTCCTATAATTCACCCCTCCACTTT. Its protein is CASKEGGSYNSPLHF.

The chain recombines TRBV7-2 with TRBJ2-5, with D perhaps TRBD1 (6 bases). The CDR3 extends over 15 amino acids. The ends were cut back, 5 bases at V and 5 bases at J, with 18 bases in the middle. The germline V gene encodes CDR1 SGHTA and CDR2 FQGNSA. The CDR3 nucleotides are TGTGCCAGCAGCCGTGCGCAGGGGAGAGGGGAGACCCAGTACTTC. It specifies CASSRAQGRGETQYF.

The chain uses TRBV7-2 and TRBJ1-1, with D possibly matching TRBD1 (5 bases). The germline V gene has CDR1 SGHTA and CDR2 FQGNSA. Trimming took 3 bases from V and 5 from J, leaving 10 bases between them. This CDR3 has 13 residues. CDR3: CASSFTRETEAFF. CDR3 bases: TGTGCCAGCAGCTTCACCAGGGAAACTGAAGCTTTCTTT.

The V and J genes are TRBV10-3 and TRBJ1-3, with D unresolved. The germline CDR1 and CDR2 sequences are ENHRY and SYGVKD. Trimming shortened V by 11 bases and J by 4 bases, and 15 bases separated the two germline ends. The CDR3 sequence is 13 residues long. The CDR3: CACVAFLGNTIYF. The CDR3 DNA follows: TGTGCCTGCGTGGCATTCTTGGGAAACACCATATATTTT.

This chain uses TRBV2 with TRBJ1-2; possible D gene TRBD1, 5 bases. V was pared by 6 bases and J by 0 bases, with 11 bases between. In germline, CDR1 is SNHLY, CDR2 FYNNEI. The CDR3 spans 14 residues. The DNA for the CDR3 is TGTGCCAGCAGATTCTCAGGGACTAACTATGGCTACACCTTC. Translated, it gives CASRFSGTNYGYTF.

The V call is TRBV4-3, the J call TRBJ1-2; maybe TRBD1 (6 bases). The germline gives CDR1 LGHNA, CDR2 YSLEER. Trimming removed 0 bases at V and 7 bases at J, with 15 bases between. The CDR3 length is 15 residues. CDR3 in amino acids: CASSQDLQGEVGYTF. As DNA, the CDR3 is TGCGCCAGCAGCCAAGACCTACAGGGAGAGGTTGGCTACACCTTC.

V and J are TRBV7-2 and TRBJ1-4; 7 nucleotides line up with TRBD1. Trimming took 4 bases from V and 4 from J; bases not matched to a gene: 6. CDR3 length: 15 residues. Germline V gene lookup returns CDR1 SGHTA and CDR2 FQGNSA. The DNA of the CDR3 is TGTGCCAGCAGCTCCCTGGACAGGTTTAATGAAAAACTGTTTTTT. It codes for CASSSLDRFNEKLFF.

This sequence joins TRBV7-2 and TRBJ1-2; a possible D gene is TRBD1 (6 bases). From germline, CDR1 is SGHTA and CDR2 FQGNSA. This CDR3 is built from 14 residues. The V gene lost 5 bases and the J gene lost 2 bases, with 12 bases spanning the gap. In DNA form, the CDR3 reads TGTGCCAGCAGCCCGGACAGCCAAAACTATGGCTACACCTTC. This encodes CASSPDSQNYGYTF. Full variable domain (remainder filled in from reference TRBV7-2 and TRBJ1-2): GAGVSQSPSNKVTEKGKDVELRCDPISGHTALYWYRQSLGQGLEFLIYFQGNSAPDKSGLPSDRFSAERTGGSVSTLTIQRTQQEDSAVYLCASSPDSQNYGYTFGSGTRLTVV.

The chain couples TRBV5-5 to TRBJ1-5; D is undetermined. Germline values: CDR1 SGHKS, CDR2 YYEKEE (reference sequence). The CDR3 is 13 residues long. V dropped 1 base and J dropped 7 bases, with 9 bases sitting between them. CDR3 sequence: CASSLWGGQPQHF. The DNA of the CDR3 is TGTGCCAGCAGCTTGTGGGGAGGGCAGCCCCAGCATTTT.

This clone was observed a single time. The CDR3 DNA follows: TGTGCCAGCAGTCGACTAGTTCAAGAGACCCAGTACTTC. This encodes CASSRLVQETQYF. The chain has TRBV12-3 or TRBV12-4 and TRBJ2-5, with D possibly matching TRBD2 (6 bases). The V end lost 5 bases, the J end lost 2 bases, and 9 bases lay between the germline ends. The length of the CDR3 is 13 residues.

The J gene is TRBJ2-3, the V gene TRBV7-2; D ambiguous. V was cut by 6 bases and J by 4 bases, with 5 bases left in between. Per the germline V gene, CDR1 is SGHTA and CDR2 is FQGNSA. The CDR3 has 11 amino acids. As DNA, the CDR3 is TGTGCCAGCAGTTCGCCAGATACGCAGTATTTT. As protein: CASSSPDTQYF.

The J gene is TRBJ2-5, the V gene TRBV28; 12 bases fit TRBD2. The germline gives CDR1 MDHEN, CDR2 SYDVKM. After removal of 5 bases from V and 4 bases from J, the junction contained 11 bases not matched to a gene. The CDR3 has 17 residues. CDR3 in amino acids: CASSARTSGEGGETQYF. In DNA, the CDR3 is TGTGCCAGCAGTGCGCGGACTAGCGGGGAGGGGGGAGAGACCCAGTACTTC.

The V call is TRBV4-3, the J call TRBJ2-7; no clear D gene. The germline CDR1 and CDR2 sequences are LGHNA and YSLEER. The V end was cut by 2 bases, the J end by 0 bases, with 11 bases between. The CDR3 extends over 15 amino acids. The CDR3 nucleotides are TGCGCCAGCAGCCAAAGCCGCTTAAGCTCCTACGAGCAGTACTTC. Its translation: CASSQSRLSSYEQYF.

The chain recombines TRBV9 with TRBJ2-1, with TRBD1 as a possible D gene (6 bases). This CDR3 region has 16 residues. V was pared by 3 bases and J by 3 bases, with 16 bases between. Germline CDR1 reads SGDLS; CDR2 reads YYNGEE. Written as DNA, the CDR3 is TGTGCCAGCAGCGGGGCAGGGGAACTGGTCTACAATGAGCAGTTCTTC. Protein: CASSGAGELVYNEQFF.

The chain has TRBV6-6 and TRBJ1-1, with TRBD1 identical over 9 bases. CDR1 is MNHNY, CDR2 SVGAGI, per germline (reference sequence). The CDR3 runs 19 residues. V lost 5 bases and J lost 0; bases outside the gene matches: 16. The CDR3 nucleotides read TGTGCCAGCAGTCCACGTCCCGGGACAGGGAAGGGTTTGAACACTGAAGCTTTCTTT. This gives the protein CASSPRPGTGKGLNTEAFF.

The rearrangement joins TRBV3-1 (or the pseudogene TRBV3-2) to TRBJ1-2, with D possibly matching TRBD1 (6 bases). This CDR3 is built from 14 residues. Germline loops: CDR1 LGHDT, CDR2 YNNKEL (reference sequence). Trimming left V 4 bases short and J 7 bases short, with 16 bases between. The CDR3 DNA reads TGTGCCAGCAGCCGAGAGGGGGACGCGGCTGGCTACACCTTC. This sequence encodes CASSREGDAAGYTF.